Given below is one TCR beta chain in context. The data were obtained in a study of control samples from healthy donors and cancer patients. The data were produced by immunoSEQ multiplex PCR, yet TCRdb's version contains in-frame clones alone and is incomplete. This sample has 120,000 or so clones, with around 92% found just once. The germline gives CDR1 WSHSY, CDR2 SAAADI. V was pared by 4 bases and J by 2 bases, with 12 bases between. The CDR3 length is 14 residues. This TCR derives from a man at least 80 years old with head and neck cancer. V gene TRBV10-2 combines with J gene TRBJ2-7; no reliable D call. Sequencing was performed on PBMCs. The CDR3 coding sequence is TGCGCCAGCAGTGCTTGGGGAAAGACCTACGAGCAGTACTTC. This encodes CASSAWGKTYEQYF.